These T cell receptor beta chains were read from a single sample in a study of vaccination and CD4 T cells after COVID-19. One entry per CDR3 protein results from TCRdb running MiXCR on the PCR reads. The sample yields approximately 17,000 distinct CDR3 sequences, approximately 60% seen once. The specimen comprised CD4+ T cells from blood, sampled after SARS-CoV-2 vaccination. Receptor source: a human donor who had recovered from COVID-19. Both conserved end residues are part of each CDR3.

TRBJ1-4,TRBV10-1,18,CASRKGSDRVFGNEKLFF
TRBJ1-1,TRBV5-4,13,CASSVRGPTEAFF
TRBJ2-5,TRBV7-2,16,CASSLMGTGGPETQYF
TRBJ1-1,TRBV7-8,15,CASSPSGTTNTEAFF
TRBJ2-5,TRBV6-2/TRBV6-3,14,CASATGTEGETQYF
TRBJ1-5,TRBV28,14,CASSLRRLNQPQHF
TRBJ2-6,TRBV11-3,18,CASSPWDGGLSGANVLTF
TRBJ2-4,TRBV19,18,CASSIGPGWADQVEIQYF
TRBJ1-5,TRBV29-1,14,CSATTGTVNQPQHF
TRBJ1-1,TRBV4-1,13,CASSQGGSTEAFF
TRBJ1-2,TRBV24-1,14,CATSRGDGDYGYTF
TRBJ2-3,TRBV15,13,CATSRDQADTQYF
TRBJ1-3,TRBV12-3/TRBV12-4,14,CASRPTGFGNTIYF
TRBJ2-2,TRBV19,14,CASISQPNTGELFF
TRBJ2-3,TRBV5-5,14,CASSFWGDTDTQYF
TRBJ2-5,TRBV7-3,13,CASSLKFRETQYF
TRBJ1-2,TRBV11-2,16,CASSLFVGRPYYGYTF
TRBJ1-3,TRBV7-6,18,CASSSTSTGGVSGNTIYF
TRBJ2-7,TRBV10-3,14,CAISEITTSYEQYF
TRBJ1-4,TRBV12-3/TRBV12-4,14,CASSTGGFWEKLFF
TRBJ2-2,TRBV18,15,CASSIAGSNTGELFF
TRBJ1-5,TRBV7-2,15,CASSFRPSLDQPQHF
TRBJ1-2,TRBV6-4,12,CASSEQGWGYTF
TRBJ2-1,TRBV6-4,15,CASSVGTSDYNEQFF
TRBJ2-3,TRBV7-2,15,CASSRFRGQGDTQYF
TRBJ2-3,TRBV20-1,11,CSARLANTQYF
TRBJ2-7,TRBV5-1,14,CASSWGRGTYEQYF
TRBJ2-5,TRBV20-1,16,CSARLAGVKFQETQYF
TRBJ2-7,TRBV7-2,15,CASTGGGARPPEQYF
TRBJ1-6,TRBV5-5,16,CASSLALQGYNSPLHF
TRBJ2-2,TRBV7-8,18,CASSLGRTSGRNTGELFF
TRBJ1-1,TRBV29-1,12,CSVGRLNTEAFF
TRBJ2-7,TRBV15,15,CATSRAVSGRTEQYF
TRBJ1-5,TRBV30,13,CAWTHTDNQPQHF
TRBJ1-2,TRBV19,15,CASSLGATANYGYTF
TRBJ2-3,TRBV10-1,16,CASSESSGRSTDTQYF
TRBJ2-7,TRBV7-3,16,CASSPLAGTATYEQYF
TRBJ2-5,TRBV27,13,CASDSVAQETQYF
TRBJ1-1,TRBV18,13,CASSPQMNTEAFF
TRBJ2-5,TRBV6-5,16,CASSSGLAVYQETQYF
TRBJ1-2,TRBV6-1,13,CASRKTVHYGYTF
TRBJ2-1,TRBV27,14,CATNQGRASTEQFF
TRBJ2-1,TRBV20-1,17,CSARVGRRGGPYNEQFF
TRBJ1-5,TRBV20-1,16,CSASAGQAISNQPQHF
TRBJ2-1,TRBV20-1,14,CSVPDRGPYNEQFF
TRBJ2-3,TRBV5-1,14,CASSQAVITDTQYF
TRBJ1-5,TRBV19,12,CASSMIGQPQHF
TRBJ2-3,TRBV2,13,CASSDGITDTQYF
TRBJ2-2,TRBV6-5,16,CASSYSFGGNTGELFF
TRBJ2-7,TRBV6-5,14,CASSYPAGGDEQYF
TRBJ2-1,TRBV12-2,15,CASRVRGPRYNEQFF
TRBJ1-5,TRBV12-3/TRBV12-4,14,CASSPDRRRQPQHF
TRBJ2-5,TRBV30,13,CAWSLMGQETQYF
TRBJ1-6,TRBV27,16,CASSLYGTEGNSPLHF
TRBJ2-7,TRBV11-2,17,CASSSLRRASKSYEQYF
TRBJ2-7,TRBV7-6,14,CASSYPPRSYEQYF
TRBJ2-7,TRBV19,15,CASSIKTQDWHEQYF
TRBJ2-3,TRBV20-1,14,CSARSRTSTDTQYF